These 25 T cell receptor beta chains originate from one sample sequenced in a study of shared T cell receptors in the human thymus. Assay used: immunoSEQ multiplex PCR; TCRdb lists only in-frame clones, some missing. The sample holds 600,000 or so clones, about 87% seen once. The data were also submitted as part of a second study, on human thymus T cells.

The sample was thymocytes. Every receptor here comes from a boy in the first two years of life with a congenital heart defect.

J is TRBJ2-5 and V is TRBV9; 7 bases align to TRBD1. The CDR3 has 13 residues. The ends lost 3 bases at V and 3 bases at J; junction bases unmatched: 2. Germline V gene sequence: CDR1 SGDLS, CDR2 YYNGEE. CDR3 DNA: TGTGCCAGCAGCGCGGGGACAGAAGAGACCCAGTACTTC. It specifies CASSAGTEETQYF.

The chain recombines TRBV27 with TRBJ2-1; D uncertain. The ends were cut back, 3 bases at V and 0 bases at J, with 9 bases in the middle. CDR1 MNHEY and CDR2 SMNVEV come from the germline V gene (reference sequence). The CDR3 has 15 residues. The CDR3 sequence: CASSLVTASYNEQFF. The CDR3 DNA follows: TGTGCCAGCAGTTTGGTAACTGCCTCCTACAATGAGCAGTTCTTC.

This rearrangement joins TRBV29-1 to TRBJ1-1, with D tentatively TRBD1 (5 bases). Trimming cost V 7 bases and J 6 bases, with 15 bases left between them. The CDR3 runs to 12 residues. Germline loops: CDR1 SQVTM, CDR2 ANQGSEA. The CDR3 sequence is CSATDSTPEAFF. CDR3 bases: TGCAGCGCCACTGACAGTACCCCTGAAGCTTTCTTT.

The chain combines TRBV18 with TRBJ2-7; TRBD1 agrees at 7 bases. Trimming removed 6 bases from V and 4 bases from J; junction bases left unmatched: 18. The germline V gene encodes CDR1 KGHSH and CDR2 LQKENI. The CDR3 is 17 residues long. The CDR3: CASSQDRNPHWAYEQYF. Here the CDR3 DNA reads TGTGCCAGCTCTCAGGACAGGAATCCCCACTGGGCTTACGAGCAGTACTTC.

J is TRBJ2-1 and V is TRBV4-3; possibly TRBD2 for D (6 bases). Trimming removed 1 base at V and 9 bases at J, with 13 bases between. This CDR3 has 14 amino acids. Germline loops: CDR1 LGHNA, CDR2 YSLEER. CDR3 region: CASSQASGGGEQFF. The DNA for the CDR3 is TGCGCCAGCAGCCAAGCTTCCGGGGGAGGTGAGCAGTTCTTC.

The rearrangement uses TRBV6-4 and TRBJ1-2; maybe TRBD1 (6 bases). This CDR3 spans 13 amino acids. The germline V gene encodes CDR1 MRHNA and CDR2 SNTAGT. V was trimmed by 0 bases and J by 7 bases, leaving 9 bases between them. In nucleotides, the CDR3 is TGTGCCAGCAGTGACTCGAGGGGGTCTGGCTACACCTTC. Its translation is CASSDSRGSGYTF.

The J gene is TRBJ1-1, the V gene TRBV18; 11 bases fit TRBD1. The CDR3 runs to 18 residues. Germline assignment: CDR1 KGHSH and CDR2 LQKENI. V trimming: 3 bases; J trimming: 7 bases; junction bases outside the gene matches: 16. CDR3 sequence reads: CASSPRTGGRKGMDEAFF. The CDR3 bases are TGTGCCAGCTCACCTCGGACAGGGGGCAGAAAGGGTATGGATGAAGCTTTCTTT.

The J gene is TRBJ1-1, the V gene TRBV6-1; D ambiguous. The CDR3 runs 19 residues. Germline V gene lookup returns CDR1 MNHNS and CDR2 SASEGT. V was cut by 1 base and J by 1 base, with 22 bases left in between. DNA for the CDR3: TGTGCCAGCAGTGAAGAATGGTGGGCAGGCCGATTAAAGAACACTGAAGCTTTCTTT. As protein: CASSEEWWAGRLKNTEAFF.

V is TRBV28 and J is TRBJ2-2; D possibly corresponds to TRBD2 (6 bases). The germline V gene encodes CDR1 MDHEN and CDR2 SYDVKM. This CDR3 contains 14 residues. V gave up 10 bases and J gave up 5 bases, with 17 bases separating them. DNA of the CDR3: TGTGCCACCATGGAAAGGGACTTTACCGGGGAGCTGTTTTTT. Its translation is CATMERDFTGELFF.

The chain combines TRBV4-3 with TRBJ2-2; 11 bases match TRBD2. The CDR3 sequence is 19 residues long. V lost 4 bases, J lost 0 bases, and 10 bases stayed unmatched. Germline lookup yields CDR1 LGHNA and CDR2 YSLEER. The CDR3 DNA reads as TGCGCCAGCAGCCTATTAGCGGGAGGGATAACAGCGAACACCGGGGAGCTGTTTTTT. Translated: CASSLLAGGITANTGELFF.

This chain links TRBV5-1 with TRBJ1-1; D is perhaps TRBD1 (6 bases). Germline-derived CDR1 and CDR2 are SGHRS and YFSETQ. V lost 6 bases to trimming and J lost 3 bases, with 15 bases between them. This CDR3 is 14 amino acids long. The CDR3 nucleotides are TGCGCCAGCAAAACAGGGTCGGTTTACACTGAAGCTTTCTTT. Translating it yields CASKTGSVYTEAFF.

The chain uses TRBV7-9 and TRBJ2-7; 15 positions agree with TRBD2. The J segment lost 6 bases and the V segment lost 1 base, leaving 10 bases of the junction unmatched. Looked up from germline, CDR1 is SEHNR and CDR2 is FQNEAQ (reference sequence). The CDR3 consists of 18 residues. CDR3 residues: CASSLVGLRTSGRGEQYF. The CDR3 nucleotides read TGTGCCAGCAGCTTAGTCGGTTTGAGGACTAGCGGGAGGGGCGAGCAGTACTTC. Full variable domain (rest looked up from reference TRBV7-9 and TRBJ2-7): DTGVSQNPRHKITKRGQNVTFRCDPISEHNRLYWYRQTLGQGPEFLTYFQNEAQLEKSRLLSDRFSAERPKGSFSTLEIQRTEQGDSAMYLCASSLVGLRTSGRGEQYFGPGTRLTVT.

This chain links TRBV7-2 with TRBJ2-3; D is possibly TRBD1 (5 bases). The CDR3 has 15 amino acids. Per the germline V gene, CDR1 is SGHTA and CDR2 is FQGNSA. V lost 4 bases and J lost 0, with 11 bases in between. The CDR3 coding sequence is TGTGCCAGCAGCTCTGACGGACATAGCACAGATACGCAGTATTTT. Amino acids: CASSSDGHSTDTQYF.

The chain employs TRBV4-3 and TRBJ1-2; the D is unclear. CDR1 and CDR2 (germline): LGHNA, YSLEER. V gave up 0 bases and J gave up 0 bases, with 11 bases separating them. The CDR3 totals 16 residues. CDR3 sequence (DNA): TGCGCCAGCAGCCAAGAGGTCGGCGGTCCTAACTATGGCTACACCTTC. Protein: CASSQEVGGPNYGYTF.

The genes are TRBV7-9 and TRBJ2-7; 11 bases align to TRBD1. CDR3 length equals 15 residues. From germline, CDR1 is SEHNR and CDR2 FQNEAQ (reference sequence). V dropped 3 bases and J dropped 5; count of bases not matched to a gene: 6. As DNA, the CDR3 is TGTGCCAGCAGCTTCAGGGACAGGGGGTCCCACGAGCAGTACTTC. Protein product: CASSFRDRGSHEQYF. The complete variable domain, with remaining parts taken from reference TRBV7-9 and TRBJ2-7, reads DTGVSQNPRHKITKRGQNVTFRCDPISEHNRLYWYRQTLGQGPEFLTYFQNEAQLEKSRLLSDRFSAERPKGSFSTLEIQRTEQGDSAMYLCASSFRDRGSHEQYFGPGTRLTVT.

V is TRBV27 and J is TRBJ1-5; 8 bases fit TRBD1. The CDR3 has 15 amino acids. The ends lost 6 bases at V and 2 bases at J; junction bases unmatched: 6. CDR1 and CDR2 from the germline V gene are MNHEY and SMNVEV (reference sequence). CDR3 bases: TGTGCCAGCAGCCCGACAGGGGTAGGCAATCAGCCCCAGCATTTT. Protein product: CASSPTGVGNQPQHF.

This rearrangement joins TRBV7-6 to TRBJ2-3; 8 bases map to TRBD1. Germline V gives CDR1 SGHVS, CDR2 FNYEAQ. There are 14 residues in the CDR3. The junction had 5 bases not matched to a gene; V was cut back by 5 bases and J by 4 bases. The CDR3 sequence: CASSLDRGADTQYF. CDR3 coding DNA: TGTGCCAGCAGCCTAGACAGGGGCGCAGATACGCAGTATTTT.

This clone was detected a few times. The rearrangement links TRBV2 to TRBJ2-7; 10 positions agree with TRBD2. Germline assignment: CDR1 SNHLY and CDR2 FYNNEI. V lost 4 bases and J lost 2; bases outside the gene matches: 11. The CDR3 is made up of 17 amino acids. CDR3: CASSGTSGVELPYEQYF. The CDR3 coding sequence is TGTGCCAGCAGTGGAACTAGCGGGGTTGAATTGCCCTACGAGCAGTACTTC.

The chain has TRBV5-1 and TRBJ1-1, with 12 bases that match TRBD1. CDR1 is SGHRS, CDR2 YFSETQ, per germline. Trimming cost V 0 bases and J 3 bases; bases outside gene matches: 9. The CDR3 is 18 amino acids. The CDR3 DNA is TGCGCCAGCAGCTTGGCCAGGGACAGGGGGCGGTTTTACACTGAAGCTTTCTTT. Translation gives CASSLARDRGRFYTEAFF. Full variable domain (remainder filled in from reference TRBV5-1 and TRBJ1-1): KAGVTQTPRYLIKTRGQQVTLSCSPISGHRSVSWYQQTPGQGLQFLFEYFSETQRNKGNFPGRFSGRQFSNSRSEMNVSTLELGDSALYLCASSLARDRGRFYTEAFFGQGTRLTVV.

The CDR3 DNA is TGCGCCAGCAGCCAAGAGGACAGGCGGAATGAGCAGTTCTTC. It codes for CASSQEDRRNEQFF. This chain connects TRBV4-1 to TRBJ2-1; TRBD1 agrees at 7 bases. CDR1 is MGHRA and CDR2 is YSYEKL in the germline V gene. V was pared by 0 bases and J by 7 bases, with 3 bases of the junction left unmatched. The CDR3 loop spans 14 amino acids.

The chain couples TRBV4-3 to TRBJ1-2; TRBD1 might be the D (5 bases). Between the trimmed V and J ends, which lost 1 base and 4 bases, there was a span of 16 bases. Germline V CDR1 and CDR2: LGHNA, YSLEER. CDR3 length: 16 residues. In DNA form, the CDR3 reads TGCGCCAGCAGCCAAGGTAGGCAGGGTGGTGGCTATGGCTACACCTTC. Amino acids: CASSQGRQGGGYGYTF.

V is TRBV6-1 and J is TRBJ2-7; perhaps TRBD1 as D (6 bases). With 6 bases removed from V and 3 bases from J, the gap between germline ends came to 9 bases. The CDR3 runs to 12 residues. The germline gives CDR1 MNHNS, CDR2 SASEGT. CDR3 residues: CASREDSYEQYF. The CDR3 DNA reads TGTGCCAGCAGGGAGGACAGCTACGAGCAGTACTTC.

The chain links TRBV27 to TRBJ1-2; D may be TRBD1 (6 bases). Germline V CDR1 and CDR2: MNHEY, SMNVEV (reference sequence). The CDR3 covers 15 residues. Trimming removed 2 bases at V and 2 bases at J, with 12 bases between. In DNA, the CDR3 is TGTGCCAGCAGTTTAACAGGGCCGTCAAACTATGGCTACACCTTC. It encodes CASSLTGPSNYGYTF.

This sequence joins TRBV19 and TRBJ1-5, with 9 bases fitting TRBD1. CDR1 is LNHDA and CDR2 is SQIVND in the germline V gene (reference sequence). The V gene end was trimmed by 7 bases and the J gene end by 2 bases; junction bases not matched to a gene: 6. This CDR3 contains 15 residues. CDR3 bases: TGTGCCAGTACTACAGGGGGCGCCGGCAATCAGCCCCAGCATTTT. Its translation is CASTTGGAGNQPQHF.

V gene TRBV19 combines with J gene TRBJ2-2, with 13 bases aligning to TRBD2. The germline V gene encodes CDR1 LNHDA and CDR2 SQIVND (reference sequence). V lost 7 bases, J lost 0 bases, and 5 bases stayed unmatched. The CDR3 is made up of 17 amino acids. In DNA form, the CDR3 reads TGTGCCAGTAACGGACTAGCGGGGGTCGCGAACACCGGGGAGCTGTTTTTT. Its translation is CASNGLAGVANTGELFF. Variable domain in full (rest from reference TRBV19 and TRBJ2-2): DGGITQSPKYLFRKEGQNVTLSCEQNLNHDAMYWYRQDPGQGLRLIYYSQIVNDFQKGDIAEGYSVSREKKESFPLTVTSAQKNPTAFYLCASNGLAGVANTGELFFGEGSRLTVL.